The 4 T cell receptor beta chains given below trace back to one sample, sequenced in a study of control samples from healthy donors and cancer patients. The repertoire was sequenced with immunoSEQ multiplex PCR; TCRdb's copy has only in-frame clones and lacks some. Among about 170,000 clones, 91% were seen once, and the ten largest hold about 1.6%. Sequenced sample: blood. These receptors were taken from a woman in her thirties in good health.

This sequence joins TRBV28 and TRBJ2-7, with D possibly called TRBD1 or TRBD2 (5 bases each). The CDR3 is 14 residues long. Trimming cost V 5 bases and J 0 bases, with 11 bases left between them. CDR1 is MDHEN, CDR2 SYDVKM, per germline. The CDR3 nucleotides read TGTGCCAGCAGTGCCGGGACGGGCTCCTACGAGCAGTACTTC. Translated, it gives CASSAGTGSYEQYF.

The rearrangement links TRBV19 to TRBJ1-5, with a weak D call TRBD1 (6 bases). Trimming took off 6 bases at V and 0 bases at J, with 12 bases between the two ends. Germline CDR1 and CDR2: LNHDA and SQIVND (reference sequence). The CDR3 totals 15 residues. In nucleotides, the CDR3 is TGTGCCAGTAGGCCGGACAGATATAGCAATCAGCCCCAGCATTTT. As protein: CASRPDRYSNQPQHF.

CDR3 protein: CASSSRLGAYEQYF. The CDR3 region has the DNA TGTGCCAGCAGTTCGAGACTAGGGGCCTACGAGCAGTACTTC. The chain recombines TRBV6-2 or TRBV6-3 with TRBJ2-7; TRBD2 is a possible D gene (6 bases). Looked up from germline, CDR1 is MNHEY and CDR2 is SVGEGT. Trimming took 4 bases from V and 2 from J, leaving 12 bases between them. The CDR3 is 14 residues long.

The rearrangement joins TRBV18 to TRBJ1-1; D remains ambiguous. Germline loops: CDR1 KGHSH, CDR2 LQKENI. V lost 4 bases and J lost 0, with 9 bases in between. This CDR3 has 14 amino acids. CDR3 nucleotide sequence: TGTGCCAGCTCACGGGGTGCCGTGAACACTGAAGCTTTCTTT. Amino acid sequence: CASSRGAVNTEAFF.